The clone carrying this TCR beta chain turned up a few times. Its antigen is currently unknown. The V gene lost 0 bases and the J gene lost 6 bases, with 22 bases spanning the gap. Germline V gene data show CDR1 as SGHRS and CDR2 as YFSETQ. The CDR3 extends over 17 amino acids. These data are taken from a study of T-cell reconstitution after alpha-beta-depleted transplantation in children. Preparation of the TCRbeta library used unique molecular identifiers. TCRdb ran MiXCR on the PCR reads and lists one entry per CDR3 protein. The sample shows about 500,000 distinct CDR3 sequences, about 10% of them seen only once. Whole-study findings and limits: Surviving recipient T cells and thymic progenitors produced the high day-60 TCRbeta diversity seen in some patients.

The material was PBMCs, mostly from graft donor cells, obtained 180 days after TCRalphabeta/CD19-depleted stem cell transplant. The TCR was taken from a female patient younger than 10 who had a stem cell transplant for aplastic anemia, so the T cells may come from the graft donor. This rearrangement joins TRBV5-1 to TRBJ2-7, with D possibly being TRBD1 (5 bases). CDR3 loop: CASSLVIAGISRGEQYF. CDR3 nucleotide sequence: TGCGCCAGCAGCTTGGTTATCGCAGGGATAAGCCGCGGCGAGCAGTACTTC.